Listed here are 9 T cell receptor beta chains from one sample, sequenced in a study of shared clonotypes between healthy human individuals. Method: immunoSEQ multiplex PCR; TCRdb's copy keeps in-frame clones and lacks some. The sample holds some 1,600,000 clones, nearly 99% seen once. The source material was naive CD4+ T cells sorted from blood. Subset noted: CD45RA+ positively selected. The receptors were gathered from a man aged 25 to 40 in good health.

The chain couples TRBV2 to TRBJ2-3; D remains ambiguous. V was pared by 7 bases and J by 2 bases, with 4 bases between. The length of the CDR3 is 11 residues. The germline gives CDR1 SNHLY, CDR2 FYNNEI. This CDR3 reads CASKTTDTQYF. As DNA, the CDR3 is TGTGCCAGCAAAACCACAGATACGCAGTATTTT.

V and J are TRBV5-1 and TRBJ2-5, with a tentative D call TRBD2 (6 bases). Per the germline V gene, CDR1 is SGHRS and CDR2 is YFSETQ. V was cut by 4 bases and J by 5 bases, with 15 bases left in between. This CDR3 region has 14 residues. The CDR3: CASSPGSAGETQYF. DNA of the CDR3: TGCGCCAGCAGCCCTGGATCGGCGGGGGAGACCCAGTACTTC.

This chain joins TRBV6-5 and TRBJ2-1; tentatively, D is TRBD1 or TRBD2 (6 bases each). CDR1 is MNHEY and CDR2 is SVGAGI in the germline V gene. CDR3 size: 15 residues. V was clipped by 2 bases and J by 4 bases, with 12 bases between them. CDR3 loop: CASSYVRGLYNEQFF. In DNA, the CDR3 is TGTGCCAGCAGTTACGTCCGGGGGCTGTACAATGAGCAGTTCTTC.

This clone was observed a single time. The chain carries TRBV6-5 and TRBJ2-2; no clear D gene. Germline CDR1 and CDR2: MNHEY and SVGAGI. Trimming removed 5 bases at V and 9 bases at J, with 16 bases between. The CDR3 totals 14 residues. The CDR3 region is CASSTSFRDRELFF. Here the CDR3 DNA reads TGTGCCAGCAGTACCTCCTTTCGAGACCGGGAGCTGTTTTTT.

The rearrangement uses TRBV18 and TRBJ2-7; D is uncertain. Germline assignment: CDR1 KGHSH and CDR2 LQKENI. The CDR3 extends over 14 amino acids. V was shortened by 5 bases and J by 2 bases, with 13 bases between the two germline ends. The CDR3 here is CASSDPRFAYEQYF. CDR3 in DNA: TGTGCCAGCTCAGATCCCCGATTTGCCTACGAGCAGTACTTC.

Worth noting for this clone: This sample includes further DNA sequences coding for the same CDR3. The chain couples TRBV18 to TRBJ1-1, with TRBD1 matching over 7 bases. The V segment lost 3 bases and the J segment 5 bases; nucleotides outside the gene matches: 0. The CDR3 consists of 12 residues. CDR1 KGHSH and CDR2 LQKENI come from the germline V gene. For the CDR3, the DNA is TGTGCCAGCTCACCGACAGGGACTGAAGCTTTCTTT. Encoded protein: CASSPTGTEAFF. Full variable domain (remainder filled in from reference TRBV18 and TRBJ1-1): NAGVMQNPRHLVRRRGQEARLRCSPMKGHSHVYWYRQLPEEGLKFMVYLQKENIIDESGMPKERFSAEFPKEGPSILRIQQVVRGDSAAYFCASSPTGTEAFFGQGTRLTVV.

The chain links TRBV2 to TRBJ2-7; possible D gene TRBD2, 5 bases. The CDR3 runs to 15 residues. V was trimmed by 4 bases and J by 3 bases, leaving 16 bases between them. Looked up from germline, CDR1 is SNHLY and CDR2 is FYNNEI. The CDR3 sequence is CASSAVRGVGYEQYF. The CDR3 bases are TGTGCCAGCAGTGCTGTCCGGGGAGTAGGCTACGAGCAGTACTTC.

Comments on this clone: An end of the junction differs from the germline gene, which may be a read error. This chain links TRBV2 with TRBJ2-7; TRBD2 aligns across 10 bases. Germline loops: CDR1 SNHLY, CDR2 FYNNEI. CDR3 size: 14 residues. CDR3 protein: CASSEEGLAYEQYF. DNA of the CDR3: TGTGCCAGCAGCGAAGAGGGACTAGCGTACGAGCAGTACTTC.

Regarding this clone: This CDR3 is also generated by other DNA sequences in the sample. V gene TRBV28 combines with J gene TRBJ1-5; D might be TRBD1 (5 bases). The V gene's germline CDR1 is MDHEN and CDR2 SYDVKM. Trimming removed 2 bases from V and 2 bases from J, with 10 bases in between. There are 15 residues in the CDR3. CDR3 in amino acids: CASSLIGVGNQPQHF. For the CDR3, the DNA is TGTGCCAGCAGTTTAATAGGGGTAGGCAATCAGCCCCAGCATTTT.